The 32 T cell receptor beta chains presented below share a single source sample, sequenced in a study of blood T cell repertoires in COVID-19. TCRdb's copy holds only in-frame clones and misses some; the assay was immunoSEQ multiplex PCR. The table includes 310,000 or so clones, roughly 90% detected once. The sequenced material came from PBMCs or T cells enriched from blood (not recorded which). These receptors all stem from a woman under 30 who had recovered from COVID-19.

The V call is TRBV2, the J call TRBJ1-6; 9 bases agree with TRBD1. V was pared by 3 bases and J by 10 bases, with 4 bases of the junction left unmatched. CDR1 and CDR2 from the germline V gene are SNHLY and FYNNEI. The CDR3 is 14 residues long. CDR3 amino acids: CASSDGTGRSPLHF. In nucleotides, the CDR3 is TGTGCCAGCAGTGACGGGACAGGGAGGTCACCCCTCCACTTT.

The chain joins TRBV7-3 to TRBJ1-6, with D perhaps TRBD1 (6 bases). Germline V gene sequence: CDR1 SGHTA, CDR2 FQGTGA. V lost 5 bases, J lost 11 bases, and 16 bases lay in between. There are 14 residues in the CDR3. The CDR3 DNA is TGTGCCAGCAGCGTACAGGGCGGTGGGACACCCCTCCACTTT. Protein sequence: CASSVQGGGTPLHF.

The rearrangement joins TRBV7-6 to TRBJ1-1; D unresolved. The germline V gene encodes CDR1 SGHVS and CDR2 FNYEAQ. The V gene lost 4 bases and the J gene lost 6 bases, with 12 bases spanning the gap. This CDR3 is 13 amino acids long. The CDR3 region has the DNA TGTGCCAGCAGCTCCCTACTAGAGGCTGAAGCTTTCTTT. It yields the protein CASSSLLEAEAFF.

The chain uses TRBV18 and TRBJ1-1; D is ambiguous. The V and J ends lost 4 bases and 4 bases respectively, with 4 bases between them. The CDR3 contains 11 residues. The germline V gene encodes CDR1 KGHSH and CDR2 LQKENI. CDR3 bases: TGTGCCAGCTCACTGAGCACTGAAGCTTTCTTT. Its translation: CASSLSTEAFF. The complete variable domain, with remaining parts taken from reference TRBV18 and TRBJ1-1, reads NAGVMQNPRHLVRRRGQEARLRCSPMKGHSHVYWYRQLPEEGLKFMVYLQKENIIDESGMPKERFSAEFPKEGPSILRIQQVVRGDSAAYFCASSLSTEAFFGQGTRLTVV.

This clone showed up just once. The J gene is TRBJ2-4, the V gene TRBV28, with TRBD1 as a possible D gene (6 bases). The CDR3 totals 16 residues. V was clipped by 2 bases and J by 0 bases, with 11 bases between them. Germline V gene lookup returns CDR1 MDHEN and CDR2 SYDVKM. The CDR3 reads CASSLTGQLAKNIQYF. CDR3 nucleotides: TGTGCCAGCAGTTTAACAGGGCAGTTAGCCAAAAACATTCAGTACTTC.

This clone has a count of ten or more. The V gene is TRBV6-5, the J gene TRBJ1-3; D might be TRBD1 (5 bases). The CDR3 has 14 amino acids. CDR1 and CDR2 from the germline V gene are MNHEY and SVGAGI. V was clipped by 8 bases and J by 2 bases, with 13 bases between them. The CDR3, as DNA: TGTGCCAGCCTAGTAAGGGGCGCTGGAAACACCATATATTTT. Translation: CASLVRGAGNTIYF.

The chain joins TRBV14 to TRBJ1-6; D remains unclear. The CDR3 length is 15 residues. V was cut by 4 bases and J by 8 bases, with 15 bases left in between. Germline values: CDR1 SGHDN, CDR2 FVKESK. CDR3 DNA sequence: TGTGCCAGCAGCCGCATCTTCTCCGAGTATTCACCCCTCCACTTT. Translated: CASSRIFSEYSPLHF.

The chain is built from TRBV19 and TRBJ2-3; maybe TRBD1 (5 bases). CDR3 size: 14 residues. Germline CDR1 LNHDA, CDR2 SQIVND (reference sequence). V was trimmed by 4 bases and J by 0 bases, leaving 8 bases between them. The CDR3 loop is CASSRAGSTDTQYF. The CDR3 coding sequence is TGTGCCAGTAGTAGGGCAGGGAGCACAGATACGCAGTATTTT.

This chain uses TRBV5-1 with TRBJ1-1; TRBD1 is a possible D gene (5 bases). The CDR3 has 14 amino acids. Germline-derived CDR1 and CDR2 are SGHRS and YFSETQ. V lost 4 bases and J lost 2, with 12 bases in between. CDR3 sequence reads: CASSPNTGNTEAFF. The CDR3 DNA reads TGCGCCAGCAGCCCAAATACAGGAAACACTGAAGCTTTCTTT. Full variable domain (missing parts from reference TRBV5-1 and TRBJ1-1): KAGVTQTPRYLIKTRGQQVTLSCSPISGHRSVSWYQQTPGQGLQFLFEYFSETQRNKGNFPGRFSGRQFSNSRSEMNVSTLELGDSALYLCASSPNTGNTEAFFGQGTRLTVV.

V usage is TRBV5-4 and J usage is TRBJ1-2; possibly TRBD1 for D (5 bases). This CDR3 spans 13 amino acids. V lost 1 base to trimming and J lost 7 bases, with 11 bases between them. Germline V gene lookup returns CDR1 SGHNT and CDR2 YYREEE (reference sequence). CDR3 sequence (DNA): TGTGCCAGCAGCTTGCCCAGGGAAGCTGGCTACACCTTC. It is translated as CASSLPREAGYTF.

The chain carries TRBV7-9 and TRBJ2-5, with 10 bases that match TRBD1. V trimming: 5 bases; J trimming: 5 bases; junction bases outside the gene matches: 8. The CDR3 sequence is 15 residues long. CDR1 is SEHNR and CDR2 is FQNEAQ in the germline V gene (reference sequence). CDR3 amino acids: CASSAVTGGGETQYF. Here the CDR3 DNA reads TGTGCCAGCAGCGCAGTGACAGGGGGCGGGGAGACCCAGTACTTC.

This clone was detected once. The chain carries TRBV11-1 and TRBJ2-3, with a weak D call TRBD1 (6 bases). The germline V gene encodes CDR1 SGHAT and CDR2 FQDESV (reference sequence). Trimming shortened V by 2 bases and J by 0 bases, and 9 bases separated the two germline ends. The CDR3 runs 15 residues. The CDR3 nucleotides read TGTGCCAGCAGCTTAATGGACAGCAGCACAGATACGCAGTATTTT. It specifies CASSLMDSSTDTQYF.

The J gene is TRBJ2-7, the V gene TRBV19, with 11 bases identical to TRBD1. Trimming cost V 5 bases and J 0 bases; bases outside gene matches: 3. CDR3 length equals 15 residues. Germline V gene data show CDR1 as LNHDA and CDR2 as SQIVND (reference sequence). The CDR3 DNA reads TGTGCCAGTAGTCGAGGGACAGGGGGCTCCTACGAGCAGTACTTC. Translated, it gives CASSRGTGGSYEQYF.

This clone was counted a few times. The gene calls are TRBV6-5 and TRBJ2-7, with TRBD2 identical over 9 bases. CDR3 length: 15 amino acids. V lost 6 bases, J lost 3 bases, and 9 bases stayed unmatched. CDR1 and CDR2 from the germline V gene are MNHEY and SVGAGI. The CDR3 reads CASRTSGNEYYEQYF. The DNA of the CDR3 is TGTGCCAGCAGGACTAGCGGAAATGAATACTACGAGCAGTACTTC.

The CDR3 protein is CASSQESTIPYEQYF. The DNA of the CDR3 is TGTGCCAGCAGCCAAGAATCGACTATTCCCTACGAGCAGTACTTC. The chain employs TRBV4-2 and TRBJ2-7; D perhaps matches TRBD2 (5 bases). Germline V gene lookup returns CDR1 LGHNA and CDR2 YNFKEQ. The CDR3 consists of 15 residues. Deletions cut 0 bases from V and 2 bases from J, with 11 bases between.

The rearrangement joins TRBV5-4 to TRBJ2-7, with TRBD1 identical over 7 bases. V lost 4 bases and J lost 1; bases outside the gene matches: 8. CDR1 is SGHNT, CDR2 YYREEE, per germline (reference sequence). The CDR3 extends over 15 amino acids. CDR3 amino acids: CASSGGPGQSYEQYF. DNA for the CDR3: TGTGCCAGCAGCGGTGGACCGGGACAGTCCTACGAGCAGTACTTC.

As for this clone: The junction differs from germline at one of its ends, possibly a read error. The chain uses TRBV4-1 and TRBJ2-7; a possible D gene is TRBD2 (5 bases). The CDR3 has 14 amino acids. CDR1 and CDR2 (germline): MGHRA, YSYEKL. CDR3 loop: CASSQSTTSHEQYF. The CDR3 DNA sequence: TGCGCCAGCAGCCAATCGACTACCTCCCACGAGCAGTACTTC.

DNA of the CDR3: TGTGCCAGCAGCCAAGGGAGGGGAGCCTACGAGCAGTACTTC. Protein sequence: CASSQGRGAYEQYF. The genes are TRBV3-1 (or the pseudogene TRBV3-2) and TRBJ2-7, with D possibly being TRBD2 (6 bases). V gave up 1 base and J gave up 2 bases, with 9 bases separating them. The CDR3 has 14 amino acids. CDR1 and CDR2 (germline): LGHDT, YNNKEL (reference sequence).

This sequence joins TRBV19 and TRBJ1-6, with 9 bases matching TRBD1. J gave up 6 bases and V 3 bases, and 0 bases lay outside the gene matches. Germline CDR1 LNHDA, CDR2 SQIVND (reference sequence). CDR3 size: 14 residues. The CDR3 DNA reads TGTGCCAGTAGTATGGACAGGGGTAATTCACCCCTCCACTTT. The encoded protein is CASSMDRGNSPLHF. Filled out from reference TRBV19 and TRBJ1-6, the complete variable domain reads DGGITQSPKYLFRKEGQNVTLSCEQNLNHDAMYWYRQDPGQGLRLIYYSQIVNDFQKGDIAEGYSVSREKKESFPLTVTSAQKNPTAFYLCASSMDRGNSPLHFGNGTRLTVT.

The J gene is TRBJ1-2, the V gene TRBV18, with D possibly matching TRBD1 (5 bases). Trimming stripped 6 bases from V and 4 bases from J, with 15 bases between. The CDR3 contains 14 residues. The germline gives CDR1 KGHSH, CDR2 LQKENI. CDR3: CASSDWGEVYGYTF. The CDR3 DNA reads TGTGCCAGCTCCGACTGGGGGGAAGTCTATGGCTACACCTTC.

This clone was observed once. The rearrangement joins TRBV18 to TRBJ2-2; tentative D call: TRBD2 (5 bases). Germline V gene data show CDR1 as KGHSH and CDR2 as LQKENI. The length of the CDR3 is 16 residues. Trimming took off 4 bases at V and 1 base at J, with 13 bases between the two ends. The CDR3 DNA follows: TGTGCCAGCTCACGGGGAGAGGGATTGAACACCGGGGAGCTGTTTTTT. This translates into CASSRGEGLNTGELFF. The whole variable domain, filled in from reference TRBV18 and TRBJ2-2, reads NAGVMQNPRHLVRRRGQEARLRCSPMKGHSHVYWYRQLPEEGLKFMVYLQKENIIDESGMPKERFSAEFPKEGPSILRIQQVVRGDSAAYFCASSRGEGLNTGELFFGEGSRLTVL.

V is TRBV19 and J is TRBJ1-1; possibly TRBD1 for D (5 bases). Germline assignment: CDR1 LNHDA and CDR2 SQIVND (reference sequence). V lost 6 bases to trimming and J lost 1 base, with 15 bases between them. CDR3 length: 15 amino acids. The CDR3 reads CASSYSGTQNTEAFF. The CDR3 DNA sequence: TGTGCCAGTAGCTACTCCGGGACTCAGAACACTGAAGCTTTCTTT.

V gene TRBV7-8 combines with J gene TRBJ1-5; TRBD1 might be the D (5 bases). The V gene lost 5 bases and the J gene lost 3 bases, with 14 bases spanning the gap. Per the germline V gene, CDR1 is SGHVS and CDR2 is FQNEAQ. The CDR3 runs to 15 residues. The chain's CDR3 is CASSPMGGVNQPQHF. As DNA, the CDR3 is TGTGCCAGCAGCCCAATGGGAGGGGTCAATCAGCCCCAGCATTTT.

The V and J genes are TRBV29-1 and TRBJ1-2; D unclear. V was pared by 5 bases and J by 0 bases, with 7 bases between. Per germline, CDR1 SQVTM and CDR2 ANQGSEA. The CDR3 runs to 12 residues. CDR3 sequence (DNA): TGCAGCGTTTTCTTTGCTAACTATGGCTACACCTTC. Residues: CSVFFANYGYTF.

The chain uses TRBV18 and TRBJ1-1, with 10 bases that match TRBD1. With 5 bases clipped from V and 5 bases from J, the junction kept 5 bases outside the gene matches. There are 14 residues in the CDR3. CDR1 and CDR2 (germline): KGHSH, LQKENI. The chain's CDR3 is CASSTDRGRTEAFF. The CDR3 DNA reads TGTGCCAGCTCAACGGACAGGGGGAGGACTGAAGCTTTCTTT.

The V call is TRBV12-3 or TRBV12-4, the J call TRBJ1-2, with a possible D match to TRBD1 (6 bases). V was clipped by 2 bases and J by 6 bases, with 10 bases between them. There are 13 residues in the CDR3. The CDR3 DNA is TGTGCCAGCAGTTTAAGGCAGGGGAATGGCTACACCTTC. It is translated as CASSLRQGNGYTF.

Only a few counts were recorded for this clone. The chain's CDR3 is CASSQGHARSGELFF. The DNA of the CDR3 is TGTGCCAGCAGCCAGGGACATGCGAGGAGCGGGGAGCTGTTTTTT. This chain connects TRBV6-2 or TRBV6-3 to TRBJ2-2; D possibly corresponds to TRBD1 (6 bases). Germline assignment: CDR1 MNHEY and CDR2 SVGEGT. The CDR3 has 15 amino acids. Between the trimmed V and J ends, which lost 6 bases and 7 bases, there was a span of 18 bases.

The V call is TRBV12-3 or TRBV12-4, the J call TRBJ1-2; D gene unclear. The CDR3 runs to 12 residues. Trimming took off 3 bases at V and 6 bases at J, with 8 bases between the two ends. CDR3 nucleotide sequence: TGTGCCAGCAGTTTTCTGGAGGATGGCTACACCTTC. Encoded protein: CASSFLEDGYTF.

This clone was seen a single time. The chain has TRBV5-1 and TRBJ2-5; 10 positions match TRBD1. V gave up 3 bases and J gave up 1 base; unmatched junction bases: 9. CDR1 is SGHRS and CDR2 is YFSETQ in the germline V gene. The CDR3 spans 17 residues. The CDR3 is CASSSSGTGASQETQYF. Here the CDR3 DNA reads TGCGCCAGCAGCTCATCCGGGACAGGGGCCTCCCAAGAGACCCAGTACTTC.

The V call is TRBV4-3, the J call TRBJ1-2; D call uncertain. CDR3 size: 16 residues. Germline CDR1 and CDR2: LGHNA and YSLEER. V gave up 1 base and J gave up 3 bases, with 15 bases separating them. CDR3 loop: CASSQGRADWDYGYTF. CDR3 in DNA: TGCGCCAGCAGCCAAGGGCGGGCCGACTGGGACTATGGCTACACCTTC.

The chain employs TRBV5-1 and TRBJ1-2, with D perhaps TRBD1 (5 bases). Germline V CDR1 and CDR2: SGHRS, YFSETQ. CDR3 length: 15 residues. The V gene lost 0 bases and the J gene lost 1 base, with 10 bases spanning the gap. CDR3 nucleotide sequence: TGCGCCAGCAGCTTGGCGGGTGACAGTAACTATGGCTACACCTTC. This encodes CASSLAGDSNYGYTF.

This CDR3 reads CASSLSSSKSGLGAFF. In DNA form, the CDR3 reads TGTGCCAGCAGCTTATCTTCTAGCAAGTCAGGCTTGGGCGCTTTCTTT. This chain joins TRBV7-2 and TRBJ1-1; D is undetermined. This CDR3 has 16 residues. CDR1 SGHTA and CDR2 FQGNSA come from the germline V gene. V lost 2 bases to trimming and J lost 11 bases, with 24 bases between them.